This note documents a single T cell receptor beta chain sequence. No antigen is known for it. With the read ending 3 residues before the CDR3 end, the germline J gene is used to fill in that end. These data belong to a study of T cells in women clearing cervical HPV infection. Whole-study findings and limits: TRBV6-7 relative abundance averaged around 0.11% in cases and under 0.2% in controls.

Assay used: immunoSEQ multiplex PCR; TCRdb lists only in-frame clones, some missing. This sample contains fewer than 35,000 clones. With V trimmed by 1 base and J by 5 bases, 9 bases remained unmatched. The CDR3 covers 16 residues. Germline V gives CDR1 DFQATT, CDR2 SNEGSKA (reference sequence). Sequenced input: blood buffy coat. This chain joins TRBV20-1 and TRBJ2-5, with 11 bases that match TRBD2. This TCR was recovered from a woman between 18 and 69 years old with a cervical HPV16 infection that either progressed to CIN3+ or cleared (not recorded which). The part of the CDR3 DNA that was read is TGCAGTGCTAGAGGATATAGCGGGAGGGCCGGGGAGACC. It translates to CSARGYSGRAGET. The whole CDR3 protein reads CSARGYSGRAGETQYF.